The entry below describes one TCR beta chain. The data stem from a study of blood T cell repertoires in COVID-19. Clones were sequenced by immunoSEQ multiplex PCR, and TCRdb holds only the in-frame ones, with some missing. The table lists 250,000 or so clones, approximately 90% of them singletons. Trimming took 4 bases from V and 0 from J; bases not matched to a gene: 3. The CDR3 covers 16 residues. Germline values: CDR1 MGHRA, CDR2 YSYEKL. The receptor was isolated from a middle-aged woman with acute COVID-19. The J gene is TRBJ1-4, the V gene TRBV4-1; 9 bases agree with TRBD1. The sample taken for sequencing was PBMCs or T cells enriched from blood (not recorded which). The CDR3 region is CASSPRQGATNEKLFF. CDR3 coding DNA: TGCGCCAGCAGCCCCCGACAGGGGGCAACTAATGAAAAACTGTTTTTT.